Below are 26 T cell receptor beta chains sequenced from a single sample in a study of cytomegalovirus exposure and HLA in healthy donors. The PCR had 60 Vbeta and 13 Jbeta primers. Profiled with immunoSEQ multiplex PCR; TCRdb holds only in-frame clones, not every one. The profile shows about 150,000 clones, under 75% of them singletons. Sequencing used PBMCs. These receptors were collected from a woman in her sixties or seventies in good health and CMV-seropositive.

The rearrangement uses TRBV19 and TRBJ2-5; possibly TRBD2 for D (6 bases). The J call may be faulty, since TRBJ2-7 better matches the DNA end. This CDR3 comprises 16 residues. Looked up from germline, CDR1 is LNHDA and CDR2 is SQIVND (reference sequence). CDR3 amino acids: CASSIGVGTASYEQYF. CDR3 in DNA: TGTGCCAGTAGTATAGGAGTGGGGACTGCCTCCTACGAGCAGTACTTC.

In its sample, this clone was seen a few times. The chain joins TRBV15 to TRBJ2-1; possibly TRBD2 for D (5 bases). Between the trimmed V and J ends, which lost 1 base and 7 bases, there was a span of 11 bases. Germline lookup yields CDR1 LNHNV and CDR2 YYDKDF (reference sequence). The CDR3 length is 14 residues. The CDR3 sequence is CATSRGEAVNEQFF. The DNA for the CDR3 is TGTGCCACCAGCAGAGGAGAAGCGGTGAATGAGCAGTTCTTC. The full variable domain, completed using reference TRBV15 and TRBJ2-1, is DAMVIQNPRYQVTQFGKPVTLSCSQTLNHNVMYWYQQKSSQAPKLLFHYYDKDFNNEADTPDNFQSRRPNTSFCFLDIRSPGLGDTAMYLCATSRGEAVNEQFFGPGTRLTVL.

V is TRBV15 and J is TRBJ2-5, with 9 bases that match TRBD2. The CDR3 sequence is 15 residues long. The V and J ends lost 5 bases and 2 bases, in that order; junction bases with no gene match: 6. Germline CDR1 is LNHNV and CDR2 is YYDKDF (reference sequence). CDR3 nucleotides: TGTGCCACCAGCGCCCTAGCGGGACCTCAAGAGACCCAGTACTTC. Translation: CATSALAGPQETQYF. The whole variable domain, remainder taken from reference TRBV15 and TRBJ2-5, is DAMVIQNPRYQVTQFGKPVTLSCSQTLNHNVMYWYQQKSSQAPKLLFHYYDKDFNNEADTPDNFQSRRPNTSFCFLDIRSPGLGDTAMYLCATSALAGPQETQYFGPGTRLLVL.

This clone occurred a few times. The chain is built from TRBV19 and TRBJ1-4; 8 bases fit TRBD1. Germline V gives CDR1 LNHDA, CDR2 SQIVND (reference sequence). J was trimmed by 4 bases and V by 7 bases; bases with no gene match: 11. The CDR3 sequence is 16 residues long. The CDR3 region is CASKDRARAFNEKLFF. The CDR3 DNA reads as TGTGCCAGTAAGGACAGGGCGAGGGCCTTTAATGAAAAACTGTTTTTT.

This rearrangement joins TRBV28 to TRBJ2-7, with D maybe TRBD1 (6 bases). V was trimmed by 7 bases and J by 1 base, leaving 14 bases between them. The CDR3 runs 14 residues. The germline V gene has CDR1 MDHEN and CDR2 SYDVKM. The CDR3 is CASNEPTGSYEQYF. DNA of the CDR3: TGTGCCAGCAACGAACCCACAGGGTCCTACGAGCAGTACTTC.

V and J are TRBV10-2 and TRBJ2-7; D remains ambiguous. Germline CDR1 reads WSHSY; CDR2 reads SAAADI. The length of the CDR3 is 13 residues. With 4 bases removed from V and 4 bases from J, the gap between germline ends came to 11 bases. The CDR3 DNA sequence: TGCGCCAGCAGTGTGAGCCGCCTGTACGAGCAGTACTTC. Translated, it gives CASSVSRLYEQYF.

This clone was found a few times. The chain combines TRBV7-2 with TRBJ2-5; TRBD2 agrees at 9 bases. CDR1 is SGHTA, CDR2 FQGNSA, per germline. Trimming cost V 1 base and J 9 bases; bases outside gene matches: 3. The CDR3 extends over 13 amino acids. The CDR3 DNA sequence: TGTGCCAGCAGCTTAGGCGGGAGGGTCGCCCAGTACTTC. Translation: CASSLGGRVAQYF.

This rearrangement joins TRBV27 to TRBJ1-3; 7 nucleotides align to TRBD1. V gave up 7 bases and J gave up 0 bases; unmatched junction bases: 21. CDR3 length equals 20 residues. Germline CDR1 reads MNHEY; CDR2 reads SMNVEV (reference sequence). The CDR3 sequence: CASIIEPRSDRPYSGNTIYF. The CDR3 DNA is TGTGCCAGCATAATCGAACCACGGTCGGACAGGCCGTACTCTGGAAACACCATATATTTT.

In this sample, this clone turned up a few times. The chain employs TRBV30 and TRBJ1-2; TRBD1 is a possible D gene (5 bases). The length of the CDR3 is 13 residues. With 3 bases removed from V and 3 bases from J, the gap between germline ends came to 11 bases. Germline CDR1 and CDR2: GTSNPN and SVGIG (reference sequence). The CDR3 loop reads CAWSWGIDYGYTF. DNA of the CDR3: TGTGCCTGGAGCTGGGGCATTGACTATGGCTACACCTTC.

The V gene is TRBV2, the J gene TRBJ2-5, with 9 bases identical to TRBD2. In germline, CDR1 is SNHLY, CDR2 FYNNEI. The CDR3 contains 15 residues. V lost 6 bases, J lost 0 bases, and 5 bases stayed unmatched. The CDR3 reads CASSRLAAYQETQYF. In nucleotides, the CDR3 is TGTGCCAGCAGCAGACTAGCGGCGTACCAAGAGACCCAGTACTTC.

The chain uses TRBV10-3 and TRBJ2-3; D gene unclear. Germline assignment: CDR1 ENHRY and CDR2 SYGVKD. V lost 0 bases and J 5 bases, leaving 9 bases between the germline ends. This CDR3 is 14 amino acids long. The CDR3 sequence is CAISESRPGDTQYF. DNA of the CDR3: TGTGCCATCAGTGAGTCGAGACCAGGAGATACGCAGTATTTT.

The CDR3 region has the DNA TGTGCCAGCAGCGCCACTGATCCGACAGATACGCAGTATTTT. Its translation: CASSATDPTDTQYF. The chain uses TRBV9 and TRBJ2-3; D call uncertain. The V and J ends lost 3 bases and 3 bases respectively, with 11 bases between them. The CDR3 loop spans 14 amino acids. CDR1 is SGDLS, CDR2 YYNGEE, per germline.

The gene calls are TRBV7-2 and TRBJ2-7; a possible D gene is TRBD1 (8 bases). Germline V gene sequence: CDR1 SGHTA, CDR2 FQGNSA. Trimming stripped 5 bases from V and 2 bases from J, with 22 bases between. There are 17 residues in the CDR3. CDR3 in amino acids: CASSPGGGGTGAYEQYF. DNA for the CDR3: TGTGCCAGCAGCCCAGGGGGGGGCGGGACAGGTGCCTACGAGCAGTACTTC.

The chain joins TRBV4-1 to TRBJ2-1, with 7 nucleotides matching TRBD2. The CDR3 length is 15 residues. With 1 base clipped from V and 4 bases from J, the junction kept 4 bases outside the gene matches. Germline V CDR1 and CDR2: MGHRA, YSYEKL. CDR3 nucleotide sequence: TGCGCCAGCAGCCAAGTAACGGGAGGATACAATGAGCAGTTCTTC. This gives the protein CASSQVTGGYNEQFF.

This rearrangement joins TRBV4-3 to TRBJ2-5; 7 bases fit TRBD2. Germline values: CDR1 LGHNA, CDR2 YSLEER. This CDR3 is built from 15 residues. V gave up 5 bases and J gave up 4 bases; unmatched junction bases: 10. CDR3 in amino acids: CASSEWRETAETQYF. CDR3 nucleotides: TGCGCCAGCAGCGAGTGGCGGGAGACAGCAGAGACCCAGTACTTC.

This clone was seen just once. V usage is TRBV9 and J usage is TRBJ1-3; the D is unclear. The CDR3 sequence is 16 residues long. V was pared by 4 bases and J by 1 base, with 15 bases between. Germline V CDR1 and CDR2: SGDLS, YYNGEE. The CDR3 loop is CASSPRASLSGNTIYF. The CDR3 nucleotides read TGTGCCAGCAGCCCGCGGGCAAGTTTATCTGGAAACACCATATATTTT.

The chain joins TRBV27 to TRBJ1-1, with TRBD1 as a possible D gene (6 bases). Trimming shortened V by 6 bases and J by 1 base, and 15 bases separated the two germline ends. CDR1 is MNHEY, CDR2 SMNVEV, per germline (reference sequence). This CDR3 is 15 amino acids long. CDR3 region: CASSKLRGKNTEAFF. CDR3 sequence (DNA): TGTGCCAGCAGCAAACTCAGGGGCAAGAACACTGAAGCTTTCTTT.

This clone was found a few times. This chain joins TRBV10-1 and TRBJ2-7; TRBD1 aligns across 8 bases. The germline V gene encodes CDR1 WNHNN and CDR2 SYGVQD (reference sequence). The V gene end was trimmed by 2 bases and the J gene end by 5 bases; junction bases not matched to a gene: 2. The CDR3 runs to 13 residues. Here the CDR3 reads CASSERTGNEQYF. As DNA, the CDR3 is TGCGCCAGCAGTGAGAGGACAGGGAACGAGCAGTACTTC.

The rearrangement links TRBV6-1 to TRBJ1-4; TRBD1 is a possible D gene (5 bases). Germline-derived CDR1 and CDR2 are MNHNS and SASEGT. The CDR3 is 13 residues long. Trimming took 2 bases from V and 8 from J, leaving 9 bases between them. In DNA, the CDR3 is TGTGCCAGCAGTGAAACAGGTTGGGAAAAACTGTTTTTT. Its protein is CASSETGWEKLFF.

The chain couples TRBV7-2 to TRBJ2-7, with D unclear. The CDR3 length is 14 residues. V lost 3 bases and J 1 base, leaving 10 bases between the germline ends. Germline assignment: CDR1 SGHTA and CDR2 FQGNSA. The CDR3 sequence is CASSLSQASYEQYF. The CDR3 DNA sequence: TGTGCCAGCAGCTTGTCCCAGGCGTCCTACGAGCAGTACTTC.

The gene calls are TRBV28 and TRBJ2-1; TRBD1 agrees at 12 bases. Germline assignment: CDR1 MDHEN and CDR2 SYDVKM. V shed 2 bases, J shed 8 bases, and the junction held 13 bases outside the gene matches. This CDR3 has 18 amino acids. The CDR3 spells CASSLDPTGTGGWDEQFF. CDR3 nucleotides: TGTGCCAGCAGTTTAGACCCGACCGGGACAGGGGGCTGGGATGAGCAGTTCTTC.

The chain links TRBV4-1 to TRBJ1-2; TRBD1 agrees at 9 bases. The trim removed 0 bases at V and 6 bases at J, leaving 8 bases unmatched. The length of the CDR3 is 16 residues. Germline V gene sequence: CDR1 MGHRA, CDR2 YSYEKL. CDR3 region: CASSQDTGTGYDGYTF. The CDR3 DNA reads as TGCGCCAGCAGCCAAGATACTGGGACAGGGTATGATGGCTACACCTTC.

V usage is TRBV7-3 and J usage is TRBJ1-1; TRBD1 matches at 7 bases. The CDR3 runs 15 residues. Germline assignment: CDR1 SGHTA and CDR2 FQGTGA. V shed 4 bases and J 2 bases; nucleotides not matched to a gene: 7. CDR3: CASSSEGAGNTEAFF. The CDR3 DNA reads TGTGCCAGCAGCTCCGAGGGGGCAGGCAACACTGAAGCTTTCTTT.

The rearrangement links TRBV27 to TRBJ2-1; TRBD2 aligns across 10 bases. The germline V gene has CDR1 MNHEY and CDR2 SMNVEV (reference sequence). This CDR3 comprises 15 residues. The V gene end was trimmed by 1 base and the J gene end by 6 bases; junction bases not matched to a gene: 3. This CDR3 is CASSLLASGSNEQFF. In nucleotides, the CDR3 is TGTGCCAGCAGTTTATTGGCTAGCGGGAGCAATGAGCAGTTCTTC.

The chain joins TRBV7-2 to TRBJ2-2; the match to TRBD2 covers 12 bases. V trimming: 1 base; J trimming: 7 bases; junction bases outside the gene matches: 4. There are 16 residues in the CDR3. The germline V gene has CDR1 SGHTA and CDR2 FQGNSA. CDR3 amino acids: CASSLELAGGVGELFF. CDR3 coding DNA: TGTGCCAGCAGCTTAGAACTAGCGGGAGGCGTCGGGGAGCTGTTTTTT.

This clone occurred once. This chain connects TRBV11-1 to TRBJ2-3; a possible D gene is TRBD2 (6 bases). V was clipped by 5 bases and J by 2 bases, with 14 bases between them. The CDR3 runs to 15 residues. The germline CDR1 and CDR2 sequences are SGHAT and FQDESV (reference sequence). CDR3 sequence: CASSGTSSLTDTQYF. The CDR3 DNA is TGTGCCAGCAGCGGCACTAGCTCCCTCACAGATACGCAGTATTTT.